The following is a TCR beta chain sequence with its context. The data stem from a study of blood T cell repertoires in COVID-19. At the level of the study: Sites in the United States, Italy and Spain provided acute and convalescent COVID-19 samples.

Trimming cost V 8 bases and J 5 bases, with 18 bases left between them. The germline gives CDR1 LNHNV, CDR2 YYDKDF (reference sequence). This CDR3 has 14 residues. TCRdb keeps only in-frame clones here, not all; method: immunoSEQ multiplex PCR. The sample consists of 200,000 to 250,000 clones, roughly 81% of them appearing once. The gene calls are TRBV15 and TRBJ1-1; D call uncertain. The sample was peripheral blood. The sequence was collected from a woman aged 80 or over with COVID-19, enrolled during active disease. DNA of the CDR3: TGTGCCACCTCCGCCGCCCCCCGAGCGACTGAAGCTTTCTTT. Translation gives CATSAAPRATEAFF.